This TCR beta chain came from a study of cytomegalovirus exposure and HLA in healthy donors. As to this clone: Its antigen is not known.

Study findings and constraints: The authors enumerated under 200 TCR beta chains as linked to cytomegalovirus.

PCR was performed using 60 Vbeta and 13 Jbeta primers. Only in-frame clones appear in the TCRdb table, and some are missing; sequencing was by immunoSEQ multiplex PCR. The data contain roughly 110,000 clones, around 70% of them singletons. V was pared by 0 bases and J by 1 base, with 11 bases between. Germline V CDR1 and CDR2: MGHRA, YSYEKL. CDR3 length: 16 residues. The TCR originated in a man aged 25 to 40 in good health and CMV-seropositive. The chain employs TRBV4-1 and TRBJ2-3; tentative D call: TRBD2 (6 bases). The sample was PBMCs. The CDR3 nucleotides read TGCGCCAGCAGCCAAGACCCCTTAGCGGGCACAGATACGCAGTATTTT. Translated: CASSQDPLAGTDTQYF.